One and the same sample provided the 19 T cell receptor beta chains below, sequenced in a study of T cells in Graves' hyperthyroidism and ophthalmopathy. TCR beta CDR3 regions were amplified from RNA transcripts. Using the HTBI primer set, a first-round RT-PCR was run on the TCR CDR3. TCRdb used MiXCR to reprocess the multiplex PCR reads, holding one entry per CDR3 protein. The profile shows 690,000 or so distinct CDR3 sequences, 18% of them singletons. Material for sequencing was blood. The receptors shown here come from a woman aged 45-59 years with Graves' hyperthyroidism that later progressed to Graves' ophthalmopathy.

This clonotype was seen only a few times. The chain joins TRBV5-1 to TRBJ2-3, with a tentative D call TRBD1 (5 bases). V was clipped by 3 bases and J by 4 bases, with 12 bases between them. Germline lookup yields CDR1 SGHRS and CDR2 YFSETQ. This CDR3 comprises 14 residues. The CDR3 region is CASSSLGAPDTQYF. The DNA of the CDR3 is TGCGCCAGCAGCTCGCTAGGGGCTCCAGATACGCAGTATTTT.

In its sample, this clonotype was seen many times. The rearrangement joins TRBV5-1 to TRBJ2-5; 7 nucleotides line up with TRBD1. V shed 3 bases, J shed 5 bases, and the junction held 7 bases outside the gene matches. Per germline, CDR1 SGHRS and CDR2 YFSETQ. CDR3 size: 14 residues. The CDR3 bases are TGCGCCAGCAGCTCCGACAGGGCTGGGGAGACCCAGTACTTC. Translating gives CASSSDRAGETQYF.

This clonotype was seen repeatedly, ten times or more. The rearrangement joins TRBV27 to TRBJ1-2, with 7 bases aligning to TRBD1. The ends lost 6 bases at V and 7 bases at J; junction bases unmatched: 5. The CDR3 consists of 12 residues. Germline V gives CDR1 MNHEY, CDR2 SMNVEV (reference sequence). CDR3 coding DNA: TGTGCCAGCAGGACAGGGTGGGCTGGCTACACCTTC. It is translated as CASRTGWAGYTF.

At least ten counts were recorded for this clonotype. V is TRBV7-8 and J is TRBJ2-3; weak D call: TRBD1 (5 bases). CDR1 and CDR2 from the germline V gene are SGHVS and FQNEAQ. The CDR3 extends over 16 amino acids. Trimming pared 5 bases from V and 2 bases from J, leaving 17 bases between. This chain's CDR3 is CASSPYRSPYTDTQYF. The DNA of the CDR3 is TGTGCCAGCAGCCCGTACAGGTCACCCTACACAGATACGCAGTATTTT.

This clonotype was observed once. The chain carries TRBV7-8 and TRBJ2-3; 8 bases line up with TRBD1. The CDR3 covers 16 residues. Germline CDR1 is SGHVS and CDR2 is FQNEAQ. After removal of 1 base from V and 5 bases from J, the junction contained 8 bases not matched to a gene. The CDR3 DNA reads as TGTGCCAGCAGCTTAGTCTTAGGACAGGGTAAAGATACGCAGTATTTT. This sequence encodes CASSLVLGQGKDTQYF.

This clonotype turned up a few times. The rearrangement joins TRBV5-6 to TRBJ2-7; D perhaps matches TRBD1 (6 bases). From germline, CDR1 is SGHDT and CDR2 YYEEEE. There are 12 residues in the CDR3. The V end lost 5 bases, the J end lost 5 bases, and 11 bases lay between the germline ends. This chain's CDR3 is CASSLYRDEQYF. The CDR3 DNA reads as TGTGCCAGCAGTCTTTACAGGGACGAGCAGTACTTC. Together with reference TRBV5-6 and TRBJ2-7, the CDR3 gives the full variable domain: DAGVTQSPTHLIKTRGQQVTLRCSPKSGHDTVSWYQQALGQGPQFIFQYYEEEERQRGNFPDRFSGHQFPNYSSELNVNALLLGDSALYLCASSLYRDEQYFGPGTRLTVT.

The chain employs TRBV30 and TRBJ1-3; D gene unclear. Trimming removed 3 bases from V and 0 bases from J, with 9 bases in between. The CDR3 has 14 residues. Germline V gives CDR1 GTSNPN, CDR2 SVGIG (reference sequence). CDR3 amino acids: CAWSPSGSGNTIYF. CDR3 DNA sequence: TGTGCCTGGAGCCCCTCAGGCTCTGGAAACACCATATATTTT.

This clonotype was detected a few times. V and J are TRBV7-6 and TRBJ2-2; 8 bases line up with TRBD2. CDR1 and CDR2 from the germline V gene are SGHVS and FNYEAQ. V trimming: 0 bases; J trimming: 4 bases; junction bases outside the gene matches: 7. The CDR3 spans 17 residues. The DNA for the CDR3 is TGTGCCAGCAGCTTAGCGCCCAGCGGGGGACTCACCGGGGAGCTGTTTTTT. Protein sequence: CASSLAPSGGLTGELFF.

The chain employs TRBV5-6 and TRBJ2-3, with 9 nucleotides matching TRBD2. J gave up 11 bases and V 2 bases, and 3 bases lay outside the gene matches. Looked up from germline, CDR1 is SGHDT and CDR2 is YYEEEE. CDR3 length: 12 amino acids. The CDR3 DNA reads as TGTGCCAGCAGCTTTGCGACTAGCGGGCAGTATTTT. Residues: CASSFATSGQYF.

A few counts support this clonotype. The chain links TRBV13 to TRBJ2-6; D remains unclear. V lost 5 bases, J lost 0 bases, and 14 bases lay in between. This CDR3 spans 17 amino acids. The V gene's germline CDR1 is PRHDT and CDR2 FYEKMQ (reference sequence). CDR3 sequence reads: CASSVSYRDSGANVLTF. The CDR3, as DNA: TGTGCCAGCAGCGTATCGTACAGAGACTCTGGGGCCAACGTCCTGACTTTC.

With respect to this clonotype: Its ends do not fully match the called genes, so a read error is possible. This chain uses TRBV2 with TRBJ2-7; maybe TRBD1 (5 bases). The CDR3 contains 8 residues. CDR1 SNHLY and CDR2 FYNNEI come from the germline V gene. The CDR3: CASSRDSF. As DNA, the CDR3 is TGTGCCAGCAGCCGAGACAGCTTC.

This clonotype was detected a few times. The chain has TRBV6-2 or TRBV6-3 and TRBJ1-5; a possible D gene is TRBD1 (5 bases). Per germline, CDR1 MNHEY and CDR2 SVGEGT. The V end was cut by 2 bases, the J end by 5 bases, with 7 bases between. This CDR3 has 13 residues. The CDR3 DNA reads as TGTGCCAGCAGTTACCGCAGGGATCAGCCCCAGCATTTT. Its protein is CASSYRRDQPQHF.

This clonotype was observed at least ten times. The chain has TRBV3-1 and TRBJ1-2, with 7 bases fitting TRBD1. The germline CDR1 and CDR2 sequences are LGHDT and YNNKEL (reference sequence). This CDR3 has 15 residues. With V trimmed by 1 base and J by 8 bases, 10 bases remained unmatched. The CDR3 here is CASSQGWDSELGYTF. CDR3 DNA: TGTGCCAGCAGCCAAGGGTGGGACAGCGAATTAGGCTACACCTTC.

The chain couples TRBV3-1 to TRBJ1-2, with 9 bases aligning to TRBD1. The germline V gene has CDR1 LGHDT and CDR2 YNNKEL (reference sequence). This CDR3 is built from 16 residues. J was trimmed by 3 bases and V by 3 bases; bases with no gene match: 8. The CDR3 nucleotides are TGTGCCAGCAGCCAGCCGGGACAGGGACAGGACTATGGCTACACCTTC. Protein sequence: CASSQPGQGQDYGYTF.

J is TRBJ1-1 and V is TRBV7-3; a weak D match, TRBD1 (6 bases). Germline values: CDR1 SGHTA, CDR2 FQGTGA. This CDR3 has 13 amino acids. Trimming cost V 2 bases and J 6 bases, with 10 bases left between them. CDR3 protein: CASSLGTNAEAFF. The CDR3 bases are TGTGCCAGCAGCTTAGGGACAAACGCTGAAGCTTTCTTT. Full variable domain (outside the CDR3, taken from reference TRBV7-3 and TRBJ1-1): GAGVSQTPSNKVTEKGKYVELRCDPISGHTALYWYRQSLGQGPEFLIYFQGTGAADDSGLPNDRFFAVRPEGSVSTLKIQRTERGDSAVYLCASSLGTNAEAFFGQGTRLTVV.

V and J are TRBV25-1 and TRBJ2-4, with TRBD1 identical over 8 bases. In germline, CDR1 is MGHDK, CDR2 SYGVNS. V trimming: 1 base; J trimming: 0 bases; junction bases outside the gene matches: 11. The CDR3 extends over 19 amino acids. CDR3 protein: CASSEFRFQGAIAKNIQYF. The CDR3 DNA follows: TGTGCCAGCAGTGAATTTCGGTTTCAGGGGGCGATAGCCAAAAACATTCAGTACTTC.

This clonotype has just a few counts. V gene TRBV5-1 combines with J gene TRBJ1-6; tentative D call: TRBD1 (6 bases). Trimming removed 1 base from V and 8 bases from J, with 13 bases in between. The CDR3 sequence is 15 residues long. Germline lookup yields CDR1 SGHRS and CDR2 YFSETQ. The CDR3 region has the DNA TGCGCCAGCAGCTTGAAGCAGGGGTGGGATTCACCCCTCCACTTT. This sequence encodes CASSLKQGWDSPLHF.

V and J are TRBV7-3 and TRBJ1-1; D ambiguous. The germline V gene has CDR1 SGHTA and CDR2 FQGTGA. The CDR3 consists of 13 residues. V was shortened by 5 bases and J by 3 bases, with 10 bases between the two germline ends. The DNA for the CDR3 is TGTGCCAGCAGCGAGTGGTTGGACACTGAAGCTTTCTTT. Its protein product is CASSEWLDTEAFF.

The V and J genes are TRBV10-3 and TRBJ1-6, with no clear D. There are 16 residues in the CDR3. Germline CDR1 is ENHRY and CDR2 is SYGVKD. The V gene lost 4 bases and the J gene lost 5 bases, with 15 bases spanning the gap. CDR3 sequence reads: CAISGAVPKHNSPLHF. The CDR3 DNA reads as TGTGCCATCAGTGGGGCAGTCCCAAAACATAATTCACCCCTCCACTTT.